This TCR beta chain is drawn from a study of T cells in Graves' hyperthyroidism and ophthalmopathy. Diagnoses were made from clinical symptoms, serum measures (thyroxine and TRAb), thyroid ultrasound and orbital computed tomography. The germline V gene has CDR1 SGHVS and CDR2 FQNEAQ. The CDR3 has 15 amino acids. V lost 4 bases, J lost 1 base, and 13 bases lay in between. RNA transcripts served as the template for amplifying TCR beta CDR3 regions. TCR CDR3 underwent first-round RT-PCR with the HTBI primer set. Using its own MiXCR run on the multiplex PCR reads, TCRdb lists one record per CDR3 protein. The sample contains roughly 290,000 distinct CDR3 sequences, approximately 15% of which appear only once. This clonotype appeared many times.

Sequencing input: blood. The clonotype comes from a woman aged 40 to 49 with Graves' hyperthyroidism. V and J are TRBV7-8 and TRBJ1-1; no firm D call. CDR3 nucleotides: TGTGCCAGCAGCTACACTAATCTGGGGAACACTGAAGCTTTCTTT. Its protein product is CASSYTNLGNTEAFF.